The rows below give T cell receptor beta chains drawn from one sample of a study of response to subunit inactivated influenza vaccine. TCRdb itself ran the RT-PCR reads through MiXCR, one entry per CDR3 protein. Counted here are about 700,000 distinct CDR3 sequences, around a sixth occurring once; the ten biggest clones make up 11%. The sequences come from PBMCs from blood, collected approximately 13 days after vaccination. Source of these receptors: a man between 50 and 59 years old who received an inactivated influenza vaccine. The conserved cysteine and the conserved F or W are not part of the CDR3 here. Fields, in order: V gene, CDR3 protein.

TRBV27 ASSLEGGGQPQH
TRBV7-6 ASSLASGGAVGTDTQY
TRBV20-1 SANPRTYEQY
TRBV12-3/TRBV12-4 ASSFSLQPQH
TRBV7-8 ASSLYSEVDTEAF
TRBV2 ASRQRTGGLSIGYT
TRBV7-2 ASSPLGQGGH
TRBV10-2 ASSEPTGETQY
TRBV28 ARLRRGLCFLIYEQY
TRBV20-1 SARSPRTPQYNEQF
TRBV27 ASSLQNQNEKLF
TRBV29-1 SVERFPRDSPGELF
TRBV6-1 ASRKGTSYNEQF
TRBV12-3/TRBV12-4 ASSLGVGARETQY
TRBV6-2/TRBV6-3 ASSSDRTDNTDTQY